This entry is about one T cell receptor beta chain. Libraries were prepared by immunoSEQ multiplex PCR; TCRdb keeps only in-frame clonotypes and omits some of them. The top ten clones hold more than 1.1% of a sample with about 270,000 clones, around 84% of them seen once. The CDR3 contains 15 residues. CDR1 is SGDLS, CDR2 YYNGEE, per germline. Trimming removed 0 bases from V and 1 base from J, with 7 bases in between. This record belongs to a study of blood T cell repertoires in COVID-19. The receptor was isolated from a human donor with COVID-19, enrolled during active disease. The donor label of this sample is uncertain. The chain combines TRBV9 with TRBJ2-2, with D perhaps matching TRBD1 (5 bases). The sample consisted of peripheral blood. CDR3 residues: CASSVGRVNTGELFF. For the CDR3, the DNA is TGTGCCAGCAGCGTAGGCAGGGTGAACACCGGGGAGCTGTTTTTT. Full variable domain (remainder filled in from reference TRBV9 and TRBJ2-2): DSGVTQTPKHLITATGQRVTLRCSPRSGDLSVYWYQQSLDQGLQFLIQYYNGEERAKGNILERFSAQQFPDLHSELNLSSLELGDSALYFCASSVGRVNTGELFFGEGSRLTVL.